The 27 T cell receptor beta chains below come from one sample, sequenced in a study of cytomegalovirus exposure and HLA in healthy donors. With 60 Vbeta and 13 Jbeta primers, the PCR was carried out. Clones were sequenced by immunoSEQ multiplex PCR, and TCRdb holds only the in-frame ones, with some missing. The sample contains 110,000 to 150,000 clones, around two thirds of which appear only once. The source material was PBMCs. The receptors originated from a woman in her sixties or seventies in good health and CMV-seropositive.

This clone appeared a few times. This chain joins TRBV10-3 and TRBJ1-2; a possible D gene is TRBD1 (6 bases). Trimming removed 6 bases from V and 6 bases from J, with 8 bases in between. Germline CDR1 and CDR2: ENHRY and SYGVKD. The CDR3 has 11 amino acids. The CDR3 bases are TGTGCCATCAGCAGGGGAGATGGCTACACCTTC. Translating gives CAISRGDGYTF.

V and J are TRBV20-1 and TRBJ1-4; D might be TRBD1 (6 bases). The CDR3 extends over 11 amino acids. Germline CDR1 DFQATT, CDR2 SNEGSKA (reference sequence). With 4 bases removed from V and 8 bases from J, the gap between germline ends came to 8 bases. CDR3 nucleotides: TGCAGTGCTACAGGGGAAGAAAAACTGTTTTTT. This encodes CSATGEEKLFF.

This sequence joins TRBV18 and TRBJ2-1; 10 nucleotides match TRBD1. Germline V gene data show CDR1 as KGHSH and CDR2 as LQKENI. J was trimmed by 4 bases and V by 6 bases; bases with no gene match: 6. The CDR3 consists of 15 residues. The CDR3 bases are TGTGCCAGCTCCCGGGACAGGGGATCTTACAATGAGCAGTTCTTC. Translating gives CASSRDRGSYNEQFF.

This chain links TRBV6-6 with TRBJ1-1; TRBD1 is a possible D gene (5 bases). Per germline, CDR1 MNHNY and CDR2 SVGAGI (reference sequence). The V end lost 5 bases, the J end lost 0 bases, and 13 bases lay between the germline ends. The CDR3 sequence is 15 residues long. CDR3 in amino acids: CASSHGRTMNTEAFF. CDR3 DNA: TGTGCCAGCAGTCACGGACGGACAATGAACACTGAAGCTTTCTTT.

The V and J genes are TRBV5-8 and TRBJ2-7; TRBD1 is a possible D gene (5 bases). V was trimmed by 5 bases and J by 2 bases, leaving 11 bases between them. This CDR3 is built from 13 residues. CDR1 and CDR2 from the germline V gene are SGHTS and YDEGEE. The CDR3 protein is CASRRTGAYEQYF. The CDR3 nucleotides are TGTGCCAGCAGGAGAACAGGAGCCTACGAGCAGTACTTC.

The V call is TRBV25-1, the J call TRBJ2-1; D might be TRBD1 (5 bases). Trimming stripped 4 bases from V and 0 bases from J, with 7 bases between. This CDR3 comprises 14 residues. Germline assignment: CDR1 MGHDK and CDR2 SYGVNS. CDR3 DNA sequence: TGTGCCAGCAGTGGACAGTCCTCCTACAATGAGCAGTTCTTC. Its translation is CASSGQSSYNEQFF.

The table lists this clone with a few counts. The chain links TRBV25-1 to TRBJ2-7; the match to TRBD1 covers 8 bases. This CDR3 is built from 17 residues. Germline loops: CDR1 MGHDK, CDR2 SYGVNS. The trim removed 1 base at V and 1 base at J, leaving 9 bases unmatched. DNA of the CDR3: TGTGCCAGCAGTGAATCTGGACTCAGGGGGCGGTCCTACGAGCAGTACTTC. Protein product: CASSESGLRGRSYEQYF.

This clone was observed a few times. Here the CDR3 DNA reads TGTGCCTGGAGTGTTGGGGGGGTAGCTTACGAGCAGTACTTC. Translated: CAWSVGGVAYEQYF. This rearrangement joins TRBV30 to TRBJ2-7, with 7 bases aligning to TRBD2. In germline, CDR1 is GTSNPN, CDR2 SVGIG (reference sequence). CDR3 length equals 14 residues. J gave up 4 bases and V 0 bases, and 6 bases lay outside the gene matches.

Here the CDR3 reads CASTPGGGGPGELFF. CDR3 DNA: TGTGCCAGCACCCCTGGGGGGGGTGGGCCCGGGGAGCTGTTTTTT. The rearrangement links TRBV28 to TRBJ2-2, with TRBD2 matching over 7 bases. Germline V gene data show CDR1 as MDHEN and CDR2 as SYDVKM. V shed 7 bases and J 6 bases; nucleotides not matched to a gene: 11. The CDR3 is made up of 15 amino acids.

The chain is built from TRBV19 and TRBJ1-5; D unresolved. Trimming cost V 4 bases and J 4 bases, with 23 bases left between them. Germline V gene sequence: CDR1 LNHDA, CDR2 SQIVND (reference sequence). There are 18 residues in the CDR3. CDR3 sequence (DNA): TGTGCCAGTAGTACCTCCCGTGGATCTGGAGGTGTAAATCAGCCCCAGCATTTT. It codes for CASSTSRGSGGVNQPQHF.

This chain joins TRBV15 and TRBJ2-2, with 10 bases fitting TRBD2. Trimming at V came to 1 base and at J to 3 bases, leaving 8 bases not matched to a gene. This CDR3 is built from 18 residues. CDR1 and CDR2 (germline): LNHNV, YYDKDF (reference sequence). The CDR3 sequence is CATSRAPLAGVDTGELFF. In nucleotides, the CDR3 is TGTGCCACCAGCAGAGCCCCCCTAGCGGGAGTAGACACCGGGGAGCTGTTTTTT.

This clone was seen a few times. The CDR3 region has the DNA TGTGCCAGCAGCTTAGGACTAGCGGGTTACCCCTACAATGAGCAGTTCTTC. Protein: CASSLGLAGYPYNEQFF. V and J are TRBV11-3 and TRBJ2-1; TRBD2 agrees at 10 bases. CDR3 length equals 17 residues. The V segment lost 1 base and the J segment 2 bases; nucleotides outside the gene matches: 5. Germline V lookup: CDR1 SGHNT, CDR2 YENEEA. Supplemented by reference TRBV11-3 and TRBJ2-1, the full variable domain reads EAGVVQSPRYKIIEKKQPVAFWCNPISGHNTLYWYLQNLGQGPELLIRYENEEAVDDSQLPKDRFSAERLKGVDSTLKIQPAELGDSAVYLCASSLGLAGYPYNEQFFGPGTRLTVL.

A word on this clone: It is unclear where the CDR3 begins or ends on the DNA, so no DNA is shown, and the CDR3 is as TCRdb lists it. This chain links TRBV21-1 with TRBJ1-4; the table calls TRBD1, which could not be checked here. TRBV21-1 is tagged as a pseudogene. The CDR3 totals 18 residues, both ends included. CDR3 protein: CASSLWGTGTLGSEKLFF.

This clone has a handful of counts. J is TRBJ2-3 and V is TRBV25-1; D not resolved. Germline CDR1 is MGHDK and CDR2 is SYGVNS. The V end lost 5 bases, the J end lost 2 bases, and 11 bases lay between the germline ends. The CDR3 totals 14 residues. The CDR3 DNA reads TGTGCCAGCAGTTTAACACAAACCACAGATACGCAGTATTTT. Translating gives CASSLTQTTDTQYF.

The rearrangement links TRBV12-5 to TRBJ1-1, with 7 bases aligning to TRBD1. The CDR3 is 15 residues long. V shed 5 bases, J shed 7 bases, and the junction held 13 bases outside the gene matches. Germline values: CDR1 LGHNT, CDR2 FRNRAP. CDR3 DNA sequence: TGTGCTAGTGGTCCCCCCAACACAGGGGAAGGTGAAGCTTTCTTT. As protein: CASGPPNTGEGEAFF.

This chain joins TRBV7-9 and TRBJ2-3, with 9 positions matching TRBD2. Germline V gene sequence: CDR1 SEHNR, CDR2 FQNEAQ (reference sequence). This CDR3 region has 14 residues. The trim removed 5 bases at V and 4 bases at J, leaving 4 bases unmatched. CDR3 residues: CASSVGLAADTQYF. The CDR3 DNA is TGTGCCAGCAGCGTGGGACTAGCTGCAGATACGCAGTATTTT.

The table lists this clone with a few counts. CDR3 region: CATSTSGTGATEAFF. In nucleotides, the CDR3 is TGTGCCACCAGCACCTCCGGGACAGGGGCCACTGAAGCTTTCTTT. The J gene is TRBJ1-1, the V gene TRBV15; 10 bases line up with TRBD1. The J segment lost 4 bases and the V segment lost 4 bases, leaving 6 bases of the junction unmatched. Per germline, CDR1 LNHNV and CDR2 YYDKDF (reference sequence). The CDR3 runs to 15 residues.

The chain has TRBV19 and TRBJ1-1; perhaps TRBD1 as D (6 bases). The CDR3 has 15 amino acids. CDR1 and CDR2 from the germline V gene are LNHDA and SQIVND (reference sequence). Trimming cost V 2 bases and J 1 base, with 11 bases left between them. DNA for the CDR3: TGTGCCAGTAGTATACTGGGGGCGCCGAACACTGAAGCTTTCTTT. The encoded protein is CASSILGAPNTEAFF.

V gene TRBV1 combines with J gene TRBJ2-1; the listed D gene, TRBD2, was not tested against the DNA. TRBV1 is classified as a pseudogene. The CDR3 loop spans 17 amino acids. CDR3 loop: CTSSATPTSGRGNEQFF. CDR3 nucleotides: TGCACCAGCAGCGCTACACCGACTAGCGGGAGGGGCAATGAGCAGTTCTTC.

The gene calls are TRBV6-1 and TRBJ2-7, with 9 bases aligning to TRBD2. CDR1 and CDR2 (germline): MNHNS, SASEGT. The length of the CDR3 is 15 residues. The J segment lost 5 bases and the V segment lost 7 bases, leaving 12 bases of the junction unmatched. CDR3 DNA: TGTGCCAGCAAACTCAGTAGCGGGAGCATCCACGAGCAGTACTTC. This translates into CASKLSSGSIHEQYF.

The chain recombines TRBV5-1 with TRBJ1-1; D remains unclear. This CDR3 has 13 amino acids. Trimming left V 2 bases short and J 2 bases short, with 7 bases between. Germline lookup yields CDR1 SGHRS and CDR2 YFSETQ. The CDR3 region has the DNA TGCGCCAGCAGCTTATACATCAACACTGAAGCTTTCTTT. Translated, it gives CASSLYINTEAFF.

The V and J genes are TRBV29-1 and TRBJ1-1; no definite D call. The CDR3 is 11 residues long. V lost 4 bases and J lost 4, with 7 bases in between. CDR1 is SQVTM and CDR2 is ANQGSEA in the germline V gene. The CDR3: CSVGASTEAFF. CDR3 DNA: TGCAGCGTTGGGGCGTCCACTGAAGCTTTCTTT. The whole variable domain, remainder taken from reference TRBV29-1 and TRBJ1-1, is SAVISQKPSRDICQRGTSLTIQCQVDSQVTMMFWYRQQPGQSLTLIATANQGSEATYESGFVIDKFPISRPNLTFSTLTVSNMSPEDSSIYLCSVGASTEAFFGQGTRLTVV.

This chain connects TRBV7-9 to TRBJ1-1; D gene unclear. In germline, CDR1 is SEHNR, CDR2 FQNEAQ (reference sequence). The CDR3 is 15 residues long. Trimming removed 5 bases from V and 0 bases from J, with 13 bases in between. CDR3 amino acids: CASSPYGSLNTEAFF. Written as DNA, the CDR3 is TGTGCCAGCAGCCCTTATGGGAGTTTGAACACTGAAGCTTTCTTT. The full variable domain, its missing parts supplied by reference TRBV7-9 and TRBJ1-1, is DTGVSQNPRHKITKRGQNVTFRCDPISEHNRLYWYRQTLGQGPEFLTYFQNEAQLEKSRLLSDRFSAERPKGSFSTLEIQRTEQGDSAMYLCASSPYGSLNTEAFFGQGTRLTVV.

The V call is TRBV5-4, the J call TRBJ2-1, with a weak D call TRBD1 (6 bases). V gave up 6 bases and J gave up 4 bases, with 20 bases separating them. The CDR3 has 16 residues. The germline CDR1 and CDR2 sequences are SGHNT and YYREEE (reference sequence). CDR3 nucleotide sequence: TGTGCCAGCACCTCTGATTCCGGGACAACTTACAATGAGCAGTTCTTC. Amino acid sequence: CASTSDSGTTYNEQFF.

This sequence joins TRBV2 and TRBJ1-2, with D uncertain. Looked up from germline, CDR1 is SNHLY and CDR2 is FYNNEI. The CDR3 spans 16 residues. Trimming pared 7 bases from V and 0 bases from J, leaving 18 bases between. CDR3: CASTELEANSNYGYTF. For the CDR3, the DNA is TGTGCCAGCACCGAATTGGAGGCAAACTCTAACTATGGCTACACCTTC.

The chain couples TRBV2 to TRBJ2-7; 9 nucleotides match TRBD2. The CDR3 has 14 residues. Germline CDR1 SNHLY, CDR2 FYNNEI. V was pared by 6 bases and J by 1 base, with 4 bases of the junction left unmatched. CDR3 DNA: TGTGCCAGCAGGAGACTAGCGGAATCCTACGAGCAGTACTTC. Translating gives CASRRLAESYEQYF.

The chain is built from TRBV25-1 and TRBJ1-5, with D uncertain. In germline, CDR1 is MGHDK, CDR2 SYGVNS. The CDR3 is made up of 13 amino acids. V lost 4 bases and J 7 bases, leaving 11 bases between the germline ends. The CDR3 coding sequence is TGTGCCAGCAGTGGCGGCAGCGGGCAGCCCCAGCATTTT. As protein: CASSGGSGQPQHF.